The 5 T cell receptor beta chains listed next were all sequenced from one sample in a study of cytomegalovirus exposure and HLA in healthy donors. A multiplex PCR was run with 60 Vbeta primers and 13 Jbeta primers. TCRdb's table, derived via immunoSEQ multiplex PCR, lists solely in-frame clones and lacks some. The sample includes some 160,000 clones. Sequenced: PBMCs. All receptors come from a man aged 25-40 years in good health and CMV-seronegative.

V gene TRBV5-6 combines with J gene TRBJ1-4; tentative D call: TRBD1 (6 bases). The CDR3 sequence is 14 residues long. V lost 4 bases, J lost 0 bases, and 7 bases lay in between. Germline CDR1 is SGHDT and CDR2 is YYEEEE. CDR3 DNA: TGTGCCAGCAGCCCAGGGGCAACTAATGAAAAACTGTTTTTT. As protein: CASSPGATNEKLFF.

This chain uses TRBV2 with TRBJ2-7; 12 nucleotides match TRBD1. Germline V gene sequence: CDR1 SNHLY, CDR2 FYNNEI. The CDR3 has 14 amino acids. J gave up 7 bases and V 6 bases, and 7 bases lay outside the gene matches. For the CDR3, the DNA is TGTGCCAGCAGAGGGACAGGGGGCTATTGGGAGCAGTACTTC. Amino acid sequence: CASRGTGGYWEQYF.

The genes are TRBV28 and TRBJ2-1, with D tentatively TRBD2 (5 bases). In germline, CDR1 is MDHEN, CDR2 SYDVKM. V lost 5 bases to trimming and J lost 12 bases, with 20 bases between them. CDR3 size: 14 residues. The CDR3 DNA sequence: TGTGCCAGCAGTCCCCCAGGACTCGGTTTAGGGCAGTTCTTC. As protein: CASSPPGLGLGQFF.

The V and J genes are TRBV11-2 and TRBJ2-7, with TRBD1 identical over 7 bases. This CDR3 has 13 residues. Germline V gene sequence: CDR1 SGHAT, CDR2 FQNNGV. V lost 4 bases and J lost 2; bases outside the gene matches: 2. CDR3: CASSWGQPYEQYF. In nucleotides, the CDR3 is TGTGCCAGCAGCTGGGGACAGCCCTACGAGCAGTACTTC.

The genes are TRBV7-6 and TRBJ2-3, with 14 bases fitting TRBD2. The CDR3 totals 19 residues. Germline V gene sequence: CDR1 SGHVS, CDR2 FNYEAQ. Germline trimming cut 4 bases from V and 4 bases from J; bases unmatched to any gene: 13. For the CDR3, the DNA is TGTGCCAGCAGCTCCCCGATCGACGAGACTAGCGGGAGGGCAGATACGCAGTATTTT. This sequence encodes CASSSPIDETSGRADTQYF.